This record covers a single TCR beta chain. Its antigen is not identified. The CDR3 has 15 residues. Trimming removed 1 base from V and 2 bases from J, with 11 bases in between. Per the germline V gene, CDR1 is MNHEY and CDR2 is SMNVEV (reference sequence). This specimen comes from a study of cytotoxic CD8 clonotypes in ibrutinib-treated CLL. Study-level information: The patients, under 13 relapsed/refractory and fewer than 16 treatment-naive, included around 17 who were IGHV unmutated. Response specimens were obtained following a median treatment duration of about 12 months, with a range of 6 to 36.

Sequencing was designed to attain a depth spanning 1 in 200,000 to 1 in 1 million T cells. This table comes from immunoSEQ multiplex PCR, and its TCRdb copy is limited to in-frame clones, with some not included. The profile shows roughly 200,000 clones, approximately 68% of them singletons. Whole-study results and caveats: Public clonotypes were uncommon and contracted or stayed stable on treatment.

This chain connects TRBV27 to TRBJ1-2; D remains unclear. This specimen consisted of PBMCs, obtained after 24 months of ibrutinib treatment. This sequence was found in a human donor with chronic lymphocytic leukemia. The CDR3 protein is CASSLLGSTNYGYTF. In DNA, the CDR3 is TGTGCCAGCAGTTTATTAGGCAGTACGAACTATGGCTACACCTTC.